Below, one T cell receptor (beta chain) is given with its context. The antigen is undetermined. The record originates from a study of OX40 agonist ivuxolimab in advanced cancers. At the level of the study: Anti-PD-1, anti-PD-L1 or anti-CTLA-4 therapy given earlier was allowed, and 30% to 45% had some. General study points: Normalized T-cell clonal expansion was also low in a subset of nonresponders. On average, a greater number of expanded clones characterised CD8+ T cells relative to CD4+.

Libraries were prepared by immunoSEQ multiplex PCR; TCRdb keeps only in-frame clonotypes and omits some of them. Of more than 75,000 clones in the sample, approximately 90% are singletons; the top ten hold over 0.75%. V trimming: 4 bases; J trimming: 6 bases; junction bases outside the gene matches: 8. Germline lookup yields CDR1 SGHDT and CDR2 YYEEEE. This CDR3 is built from 15 residues. The sample in question was CD4+ or CD8+ T cells sorted from blood, obtained in a trial of the OX40 agonist ivuxolimab. The clonotype was recovered from an adult with an advanced solid tumor such as melanoma, head and neck, liver or kidney cancer. This rearrangement joins TRBV5-6 to TRBJ1-5, with 9 nucleotides matching TRBD1. CDR3 bases: TGTGCCAGCAGCCGACAGGGGGTTGTAGGTCAGCCCCAGCATTTT. As protein: CASSRQGVVGQPQHF.